A selection of T cell receptor beta chains follows, all from one sample in a study of shared clonotypes between healthy human individuals. The protocol was immunoSEQ multiplex PCR, while the TCRdb copy is restricted to in-frame clones and leaves out a portion. Here the sample spans approximately 640,000 clones, approximately 79% being singletons. Sequenced input: memory CD4+ T cells sorted from blood. These receptors were taken from a woman between 25 and 40 years old in good health. The CDR3 runs from the conserved cysteine through the conserved F or W. A D gene is named only where the DNA matches it firmly. Clone size appears in some rows only: once, few, many, or a class for an expanded clone.

d_call,j_call,clone_size,v_call,cdr3_nt,cdr3_aa
.,TRBJ1-4,.,TRBV6-1,TGTGCCAGCAGGGGGAACGGAGAAAAACTGTTTTTT,CASRGNGEKLFF
TRBD1,TRBJ1-4,.,TRBV6-5,TGTGCCAGCAATCCCTTAGGACAGGGTAATGAAAAACTGTTTTTT,CASNPLGQGNEKLFF
TRBD1,TRBJ1-1,.,TRBV5-1,TGCGCCAGCAGCCTTGGTTTGGCAGGGGGCGGTGAAGCTTTCTTT,CASSLGLAGGGEAFF
.,TRBJ2-1,once,TRBV7-9,TGTGCCAGCAGCCCGCGTGGGGCGGGAAGCTCCTACAATGAGCAGTTCTTC,CASSPRGAGSSYNEQFF
TRBD1,TRBJ1-3,.,TRBV6-6,TGTGCCAGCATGGGACAGACAAACACCATATATTTT,CASMGQTNTIYF
.,TRBJ2-7,.,TRBV28,TGTGCCAGCAGTTTACCGGGAGCCACCTACGAGCAGTACTTC,CASSLPGATYEQYF
.,TRBJ2-1,.,TRBV5-1,TGCGCCAGCAGCTTGATAGGAGTTGCGTACAATGAGCAGTTCTTC,CASSLIGVAYNEQFF
.,TRBJ2-3,once,TRBV6-6,TGTGCCAGCAGTTACTCGGCAGCCACAGATACGCAGTATTTT,CASSYSAATDTQYF
TRBD1,TRBJ2-1,.,TRBV28,TGTGCCAGCAGTTTACCGACAGGGGACTCCTACAATGAGCAGTTCTTC,CASSLPTGDSYNEQFF
.,TRBJ2-6,.,TRBV30,TGTGCCTCGCAGACCTCTGGGGCCAACGTCCTGACTTTC,CASQTSGANVLTF
TRBD2,TRBJ2-5,.,TRBV7-9,TGTGCCAGCAGCTTTGGACTAGCGGAACAAGAGACCCAGTACTTC,CASSFGLAEQETQYF
.,TRBJ1-1,.,TRBV11-2,TGTGCCAGCAGTTGGACAGATGCAATGAACACTGAAGCTTTCTTT,CASSWTDAMNTEAFF
TRBD2,TRBJ2-3,.,TRBV6-6,TGTGCCAGCAGTTACCAAGTTGGCGGGAGGGATACGCAGTATTTT,CASSYQVGGRDTQYF
.,TRBJ1-1,.,TRBV2,TGTGCCAGCATTCTGAGCCCGACTACAGGTTTAGAAGCTTTCTTT,CASILSPTTGLEAFF
.,TRBJ1-6,.,TRBV9,TGTGCCAGCAGCGCGGACGGAAGCTCCTATAATTCACCCCTCCACTTT,CASSADGSSYNSPLHF
TRBD2,TRBJ2-2,.,TRBV19,TGTGCCGCCGGGGGGAGGGCCCCCGGGGAGCTGTTTTTT,CAAGGRAPGELFF
.,TRBJ1-1,.,TRBV5-1,TGCGCCAGCAGCTTGCTTGGAGCTGAAGCTTTCTTT,CASSLLGAEAFF
TRBD2,TRBJ2-7,.,TRBV9,TGTGCCAGCAGCTTCCGGACTAGCGGGAGGACATACTCCTACGAGCAGTACTTC,CASSFRTSGRTYSYEQYF
.,TRBJ1-1,.,TRBV11-2,TGTGCCAGCAGCTTAGGCCCGGGGGCCGAAGCTTTCTTT,CASSLGPGAEAFF
.,TRBJ2-3,.,TRBV27,TGTGCCAGCGGGCCAGATACGCAGTATTTT,CASGPDTQYF
.,TRBJ2-2,few,TRBV6-6,TGTGCCAGCAAGAGAGGAGCGGGCCCACCCGGGGAGCTGTTTTTT,CASKRGAGPPGELFF
TRBD1,TRBJ1-1,.,TRBV5-1,TGCGCCAGCAGCTTGGATATCAGGGGGTCCACTGAAGCTTTCTTT,CASSLDIRGSTEAFF
.,TRBJ1-4,.,TRBV7-2,TGTGCCAGCAGCCTCGGGGGAGGGGAGGGTGAAAAACTGTTTTTT,CASSLGGGEGEKLFF
.,TRBJ1-2,.,TRBV18,TGTGCCAGCTCACCGAAGGACAGTCCCTACTATGGCTACACCTTC,CASSPKDSPYYGYTF
TRBD2,TRBJ2-7,.,TRBV15,TGTGCCACCAGCGGACCGGGACTAGGATCCGGGGAGCAGTACTTC,CATSGPGLGSGEQYF
.,TRBJ2-3,.,TRBV11-1,TGTGCCAGCAGCTTACGACGGAGCCCCACAGATACGCAGTATTTT,CASSLRRSPTDTQYF
TRBD2,TRBJ2-1,few,TRBV27,TGTGCCAGCAGTGGCCGCGGTGCGGGAGAGAATGAGCAGTTCTTC,CASSGRGAGENEQFF
.,TRBJ1-1,.,TRBV4-1,TGCGCCAGCAGCCAAGAAGGGGCCATGAACACTGAAGCTTTCTTT,CASSQEGAMNTEAFF
TRBD2,TRBJ2-1,.,TRBV19,TGTGCCAGTAAAGTAGCGGGAGGTTTCTACAATGAGCAGTTCTTC,CASKVAGGFYNEQFF
TRBD1,TRBJ2-7,.,TRBV28,TGTGCCAGCAGACGATCGGGACAGGGAGGGCAGGACTACGAGCAGTACTTC,CASRRSGQGGQDYEQYF
.,TRBJ1-3,.,TRBV6-5,TGTGCCAGCAGTCTTTCCACCGCCACTGGAAACACCATATATTTT,CASSLSTATGNTIYF
.,TRBJ2-1,.,TRBV11-3,TGTGCCAGCAGCGAAGGGGTGCAAAGCTCCTACAATGAGCAGTTCTTC,CASSEGVQSSYNEQFF
.,TRBJ2-5,once,TRBV7-2,TGCGCCAGCAGCCAACAGGAGATGGGAGAGACCCAGTACTTC,CASSQQEMGETQYF
.,TRBJ1-1,.,TRBV5-1,TGCGCCAGCAGCTTGGCCGGCGCCGCGGTTGCTTTCTTT,CASSLAGAAVAFF
.,TRBJ2-7,.,TRBV7-9,TGTGCCAGCAGCGCGAGCTCCTACGAGCAGTACTTC,CASSASSYEQYF
TRBD2,TRBJ2-2,.,TRBV4-2,TGTGCCAGCAGCCCACTAGCGGGAGACACCGGGGAGCTGTTTTTT,CASSPLAGDTGELFF
.,TRBJ1-1,few,TRBV19,TGTGCCAGTAGCGGGGAACGTAACACTGAAGCTTTCTTT,CASSGERNTEAFF
TRBD2,TRBJ2-7,few,TRBV4-2,TGTGCCAGCAGCCAAGACCCGACTAGCGGGAGCAACGAGCAGTACTTC,CASSQDPTSGSNEQYF
.,TRBJ1-1,.,TRBV6-1,TGTGCCAGCAGCCCCAGGGGCGGGAACACTGAAGCTTTCTTT,CASSPRGGNTEAFF
TRBD2,TRBJ2-7,few,TRBV6-1,TGTGCCAGCAGTCCGCGGGGGGAGTCCTACGAGCAGTACTTC,CASSPRGESYEQYF
.,TRBJ2-5,.,TRBV7-2,TGTGCCAGCAGGGTGGGGCTAGCTGAAATGCAGACCCAGTACTTC,CASRVGLAEMQTQYF
.,TRBJ2-3,.,TRBV9,TGTGCCAGCAGCAAGACCCGCACAGATACGCAGTATTTT,CASSKTRTDTQYF
TRBD2,TRBJ2-1,.,TRBV7-9,TGTGCCAGCAGCCCCCCTAGCGGGAGGGCCTTGAAGCAGTTCTTC,CASSPPSGRALKQFF
TRBD1,TRBJ1-2,.,TRBV5-1,TGCGCCAGCAGAGAGGGGGCCGGGTATGGCTACACCTTC,CASREGAGYGYTF
TRBD1,TRBJ2-2,.,TRBV11-3,TGTGCCAGCAGCTTAGGTCAGGGGGAGACCGGGGAGCTGTTTTTT,CASSLGQGETGELFF
.,TRBJ2-3,.,TRBV5-1,TGCGCCAGCAGCTTGGCCGGGGACACACGCACAGATACGCAGTATTTT,CASSLAGDTRTDTQYF